Listed below are T cell receptor beta chains from one sample, sequenced in a study of blood T cell repertoires in COVID-19. TCRdb's table, derived via immunoSEQ multiplex PCR, lists solely in-frame clones and lacks some. The profile shows 150,000 to 200,000 clones, roughly 84% of them singletons. The specimen sequenced was PBMCs or T cells enriched from blood (not recorded which). These receptors originate from a woman in her forties or fifties who had recovered from COVID-19. Both conserved end residues are part of each CDR3. D genes are given only for firm matches. A row's size may be missing; if present it is once, few, many or a size class.

clone_size d_call j_call v_call cdr3_aa cdr3_nt
- TRBD1 TRBJ1-2 TRBV12-3/TRBV12-4 CASSSGQIYGYTF TGTGCCAGCAGCTCGGGACAGATATATGGCTACACCTTC
few - TRBJ2-3 TRBV19 CASSPRTPSTDTQYF TGTGCCAGTAGTCCTAGGACACCTAGCACAGATACGCAGTATTTT
once TRBD2 TRBJ2-1 TRBV28 CASGLRGLVVLGNEQFF TGTGCCAGCGGCCTCCGGGGACTAGTGGTTTTGGGGAATGAGCAGTTCTTC
- - TRBJ1-3 TRBV28 CASLAIPGNTIYF TGTGCCAGCTTAGCGATACCTGGAAACACCATATATTTT
few - TRBJ1-2 TRBV6-5 CASSYAQNYGYTF TGTGCCAGCAGTTACGCCCAGAACTATGGCTACACCTTC
- - TRBJ1-4 TRBV5-8 CASSLREGLGKLFF TGTGCCAGCAGCCTCCGGGAGGGTTTGGGAAAACTGTTTTTT
- - TRBJ1-2 TRBV6-5 CASSYFTSAGNYGYTF TGTGCCAGCAGTTATTTCACGTCAGCAGGGAACTATGGCTACACCTTC
few - TRBJ2-2 TRBV12-3/TRBV12-4 CASSAIGELFF TGTGCCAGCAGTGCTATTGGGGAGCTGTTTTTT
- TRBD1 TRBJ2-7 TRBV11-3 CASSPGQQYEQYF TGTGCCAGCAGTCCGGGACAGCAATACGAGCAGTACTTC
- - TRBJ1-2 TRBV6-4 CASSDRAGDNYGYTF TGTGCCAGCAGTGACAGGGCAGGGGATAACTATGGCTACACCTTC
- - TRBJ2-2 TRBV29-1 CSALKGGGNANTGELFF TGCAGCGCACTGAAGGGGGGGGGTAACGCGAACACCGGGGAGCTGTTTTTT
- - TRBJ2-7 TRBV28 CASKEAGVGRFSYEQYF TGTGCCAGCAAAGAAGCAGGGGTGGGCCGGTTCTCCTACGAGCAGTACTTC
- TRBD1 TRBJ1-2 TRBV6-5 CASSSTGLYGYTF TGTGCCAGCAGCTCGACAGGGCTCTATGGCTACACCTTC
- - TRBJ2-2 TRBV4-3 CASSQDRVNTGELFF TGCGCCAGCAGCCAAGACAGGGTGAACACCGGGGAGCTGTTTTTT
- - TRBJ1-2 TRBV6-5 CASSYDGIVDGYTF TGTGCCAGCAGTTACGACGGGATAGTCGACGGCTACACCTTC
- - TRBJ2-5 TRBV28 CASSLPTGQETQYF TGTGCCAGCAGTTTACCTACGGGTCAAGAGACCCAGTACTTC
few - TRBJ2-2 TRBV7-2 CASSPQGRANTGELFF TGTGCCAGCAGCCCTCAGGGGAGGGCTAACACCGGGGAGCTGTTTTTT
- TRBD2 TRBJ2-3 TRBV7-2 CASSLASGSTDTQYF TGTGCCAGCAGCTTAGCTAGCGGGAGCACAGATACGCAGTATTTT
once - TRBJ1-3 TRBV10-3 CAIRLDGGSGNTIYF TGTGCCATCAGACTTGACGGAGGCTCTGGAAACACCATATATTTT
- - TRBJ1-1 TRBV25-1 CASINRRNTEAFF TGTGCCAGCATAAACAGGAGGAACACTGAAGCTTTCTTT
- TRBD1 TRBJ1-6 TRBV7-9 CASSQQGASPLHF TGTGCCAGCAGCCAACAGGGGGCTTCACCCCTCCACTTT
few - TRBJ1-1 TRBV29-1 CSAAPLGVNTEAFF TGCAGCGCCGCTCCGTTGGGCGTAAACACTGAAGCTTTCTTT
- - TRBJ1-6 TRBV4-3 CASSQVYKGASYNSPLHF TGCGCCAGCAGCCAAGTTTATAAAGGGGCCTCCTATAATTCACCCCTCCACTTT
- - TRBJ2-7 TRBV28 CASTPSVGQGSYEQYF TGTGCCAGCACCCCATCCGTCGGACAAGGGTCCTACGAGCAGTACTTC
- - TRBJ1-1 TRBV12-5 CASGLGGGRAEAFF TGTGCTAGTGGTTTGGGGGGGGGAAGGGCTGAAGCTTTCTTT
- - TRBJ1-1 TRBV2 CASNPRENTEAFF TGTGCCAGCAACCCCAGGGAGAACACTGAAGCTTTCTTT
- TRBD2 TRBJ2-7 TRBV5-4 CASSLGGTSGDREQYF TGTGCCAGCAGCTTGGGTGGGACTAGCGGGGATCGAGAGCAGTACTTC
- - TRBJ2-3 TRBV24-1 CATSGNSGTQYF TGTGCCACCAGTGGCAATAGTGGTACGCAGTATTTT